This passage covers 5 T cell receptor beta chains from one sample sequenced in a study of blood T cell repertoires in COVID-19. Sequencing used immunoSEQ multiplex PCR; TCRdb keeps in-frame clones, though not all of them. Of about 75,000 clones in the sample, 88% were seen once. Sequenced sample: peripheral blood. The origin of the receptors is a human donor in a cohort sampled during active COVID-19.

This clone has only one observation. The genes are TRBV7-9 and TRBJ2-1; D perhaps matches TRBD1 (6 bases). V was clipped by 7 bases and J by 2 bases, with 12 bases between them. CDR1 and CDR2 from the germline V gene are SEHNR and FQNEAQ (reference sequence). CDR3 length: 14 amino acids. CDR3 nucleotides: TGTGCCAGCACCCCCGAGGGGGCCTACAATGAGCAGTTCTTC. Amino acids: CASTPEGAYNEQFF.

The chain uses TRBV5-1 and TRBJ2-5, with a tentative D call TRBD1 (6 bases). Per the germline V gene, CDR1 is SGHRS and CDR2 is YFSETQ. The CDR3 runs to 15 residues. V was cut by 7 bases and J by 5 bases, with 21 bases left in between. Here the CDR3 reads CASSRRGILGETQYF. DNA of the CDR3: TGCGCCAGCTCCCGCAGGGGAATTTTGGGGGAGACCCAGTACTTC. The full variable domain, completed using reference TRBV5-1 and TRBJ2-5, is KAGVTQTPRYLIKTRGQQVTLSCSPISGHRSVSWYQQTPGQGLQFLFEYFSETQRNKGNFPGRFSGRQFSNSRSEMNVSTLELGDSALYLCASSRRGILGETQYFGPGTRLLVL.

V gene TRBV7-2 combines with J gene TRBJ1-4; a weak D match, TRBD1 (6 bases). The CDR3 runs to 14 residues. V was trimmed by 6 bases and J by 8 bases, leaving 16 bases between them. In germline, CDR1 is SGHTA, CDR2 FQGNSA. The CDR3 sequence: CASRSTGSGEKLFF. In DNA, the CDR3 is TGTGCCAGCAGATCAACAGGGTCAGGAGAAAAACTGTTTTTT.

The J gene is TRBJ2-1, the V gene TRBV18, with 11 bases matching TRBD2. This CDR3 has 17 residues. The germline V gene has CDR1 KGHSH and CDR2 LQKENI. The ends lost 5 bases at V and 15 bases at J; junction bases unmatched: 21. In nucleotides, the CDR3 is TGTGCCAGCTCAACCGGGACTCCGAGACTAGCGGGGTCGGATTCGTTCTTC. This gives the protein CASSTGTPRLAGSDSFF.

This chain uses TRBV7-3 with TRBJ1-1, with no clear D. V was clipped by 2 bases and J by 3 bases, with 7 bases between them. The CDR3 loop spans 13 amino acids. The germline V gene encodes CDR1 SGHTA and CDR2 FQGTGA. The CDR3 reads CASSLSIDTEAFF. The DNA of the CDR3 is TGTGCCAGCAGCTTATCAATAGACACTGAAGCTTTCTTT. Variable domain in full (rest from reference TRBV7-3 and TRBJ1-1): GAGVSQTPSNKVTEKGKYVELRCDPISGHTALYWYRQSLGQGPEFLIYFQGTGAADDSGLPNDRFFAVRPEGSVSTLKIQRTERGDSAVYLCASSLSIDTEAFFGQGTRLTVV.